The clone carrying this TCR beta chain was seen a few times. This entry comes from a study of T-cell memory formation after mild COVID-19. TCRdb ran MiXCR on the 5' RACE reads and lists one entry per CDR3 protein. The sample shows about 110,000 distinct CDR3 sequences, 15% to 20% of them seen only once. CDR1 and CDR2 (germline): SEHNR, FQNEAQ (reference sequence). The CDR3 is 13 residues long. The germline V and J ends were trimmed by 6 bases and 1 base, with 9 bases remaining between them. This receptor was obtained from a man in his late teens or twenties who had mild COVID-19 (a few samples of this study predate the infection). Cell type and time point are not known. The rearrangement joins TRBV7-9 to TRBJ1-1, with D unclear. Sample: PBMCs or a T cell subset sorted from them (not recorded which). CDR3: CASSLQENTEAFF. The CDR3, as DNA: TGTGCCAGCAGTTTGCAGGAGAACACTGAAGCTTTCTTT.